The 32 T cell receptor beta chains below all came from one sample that was sequenced in a study of T cell changes during pregnancy in multiple sclerosis. Only in-frame clones appear in the TCRdb table, and some are missing; sequencing was by immunoSEQ multiplex PCR. This table has fewer than 20,000 clones, 95% to 96% appearing once. The specimen was peripheral blood, collected in the third trimester of pregnancy. All receptors come from a female donor with multiple sclerosis, enrolled in a pregnancy study.

The V and J genes are TRBV19 and TRBJ1-4, with D possibly matching TRBD1 (5 bases). CDR3 length: 17 amino acids. The germline V gene has CDR1 LNHDA and CDR2 SQIVND (reference sequence). With 7 bases removed from V and 0 bases from J, the gap between germline ends came to 18 bases. The CDR3 region is CASTRPGTWATNEKLFF. CDR3 sequence (DNA): TGTGCCAGTACCCGTCCCGGGACTTGGGCAACTAATGAAAAACTGTTTTTT.

V gene TRBV7-3 combines with J gene TRBJ1-6, with 7 positions matching TRBD1. The CDR3 consists of 16 residues. J lost 6 bases, V lost 0 bases, and 5 bases had no gene match. Germline CDR1 SGHTA, CDR2 FQGTGA. CDR3 protein: CASSLTGTALNSPLHF. The DNA for the CDR3 is TGTGCCAGCAGCTTAACCGGGACAGCCCTTAATTCACCCCTCCACTTT.

V is TRBV15 and J is TRBJ2-3; a possible D gene is TRBD1 (5 bases). Per germline, CDR1 LNHNV and CDR2 YYDKDF (reference sequence). V dropped 4 bases and J dropped 2 bases, with 10 bases sitting between them. The length of the CDR3 is 14 residues. The CDR3 spells CATSKDTFTDTQYF. The CDR3 DNA follows: TGTGCCACCAGCAAGGACACTTTCACAGATACGCAGTATTTT.

The CDR3 DNA sequence: TGTGCCAGCAGTCCTCTGGGACTGAAGAACACTGAAGCTTTCTTT. Translated, it gives CASSPLGLKNTEAFF. The V and J genes are TRBV5-4 and TRBJ1-1; D may be TRBD1 (5 bases). The germline V gene encodes CDR1 SGHNT and CDR2 YYREEE (reference sequence). The CDR3 length is 15 residues. The V end lost 5 bases, the J end lost 1 base, and 15 bases lay between the germline ends.

This chain links TRBV7-7 with TRBJ2-2, with unresolved D. The CDR3 contains 13 residues. Trimming pared 1 base from V and 3 bases from J, leaving 3 bases between. CDR1 is SSHAT, CDR2 FNYEAQ, per germline (reference sequence). CDR3 in DNA: TGTGCCAGCAGCTTAGTAGACACCGGGGAGCTGTTTTTT. It encodes CASSLVDTGELFF.

J is TRBJ2-1 and V is TRBV6-4, with 9 bases fitting TRBD1. The germline V gene has CDR1 MRHNA and CDR2 SNTAGT. The trim removed 3 bases at V and 11 bases at J, leaving 8 bases unmatched. The CDR3 is 14 amino acids. This CDR3 is CASSEGQGSLQQFF. CDR3 DNA: TGTGCCAGCAGTGAGGGACAGGGTAGCCTGCAGCAGTTCTTC.

The V gene is TRBV7-8, the J gene TRBJ2-3; D is possibly TRBD1 (5 bases). The CDR3 extends over 15 amino acids. Germline V gene lookup returns CDR1 SGHVS and CDR2 FQNEAQ. Deletions cut 6 bases from V and 1 base from J, with 14 bases between. The CDR3 sequence is CASSFEGAGTDTQYF. The CDR3 DNA is TGTGCCAGCAGTTTTGAAGGGGCCGGCACAGATACGCAGTATTTT.

The CDR3 bases are TGTGCCAGCAGGCCCCAGGACACCCTGTCCTATGGCTACACCTTC. This gives the protein CASRPQDTLSYGYTF. V and J are TRBV2 and TRBJ1-2, with D maybe TRBD1 (5 bases). Trimming cost V 6 bases and J 4 bases, with 18 bases left between them. CDR1 and CDR2 (germline): SNHLY, FYNNEI. The CDR3 loop spans 15 amino acids.

The chain couples TRBV5-6 to TRBJ1-3; 7 positions agree with TRBD1. J lost 2 bases, V lost 3 bases, and 5 bases had no gene match. The CDR3 covers 15 residues. CDR1 is SGHDT, CDR2 YYEEEE, per germline. CDR3 bases: TGTGCCAGCAGCTCGGACACAGGGGCTGGAAACACCATATATTTT. Its translation: CASSSDTGAGNTIYF.

Written as DNA, the CDR3 is TGTGCCAGCAACGGACTAGCGGGAGGGCCCTGGACCGGGGAGCTGTTTTTT. This gives the protein CASNGLAGGPWTGELFF. The V gene is TRBV2, the J gene TRBJ2-2; 15 positions agree with TRBD2. The length of the CDR3 is 17 residues. V was clipped by 7 bases and J by 5 bases; unmatched bases: 8. In germline, CDR1 is SNHLY, CDR2 FYNNEI.

A few counts support this clone. The J gene is TRBJ1-1, the V gene TRBV7-9; D is undetermined. The V and J ends lost 2 bases and 0 bases respectively, with 7 bases between them. The CDR3 consists of 14 residues. Germline V gene lookup returns CDR1 SEHNR and CDR2 FQNEAQ (reference sequence). CDR3 sequence reads: CASSLRVMNTEAFF. The CDR3 DNA sequence: TGTGCCAGCAGCTTAAGAGTGATGAACACTGAAGCTTTCTTT.

V usage is TRBV6-5 and J usage is TRBJ2-3; tentatively, D is TRBD2 (5 bases). Germline V gene data show CDR1 as MNHEY and CDR2 as SVGAGI. The CDR3 is made up of 15 amino acids. Trimming cost V 2 bases and J 3 bases, with 12 bases left between them. The CDR3 DNA reads TGTGCCAGCAGTTACGAGGGAGTAGGGACAGATACGCAGTATTTT. Its protein product is CASSYEGVGTDTQYF.

The gene calls are TRBV2 and TRBJ2-7; TRBD1 might be the D (6 bases). There are 14 residues in the CDR3. Germline loops: CDR1 SNHLY, CDR2 FYNNEI. Trimming took off 3 bases at V and 4 bases at J, with 13 bases between the two ends. CDR3 in DNA: TGTGCCAGCAGTGATATTGGACAGCTATACGAGCAGTACTTC. The encoded protein is CASSDIGQLYEQYF.

This sequence joins TRBV7-9 and TRBJ2-5, with TRBD2 matching 12 bases. The V gene end was trimmed by 4 bases and the J gene end by 1 base; junction bases not matched to a gene: 4. Germline V gene data show CDR1 as SEHNR and CDR2 as FQNEAQ (reference sequence). The CDR3 runs to 16 residues. The CDR3 DNA reads as TGTGCCAGCAGCTCGGGACTAGCGGGCGGCCAAGAGACCCAGTACTTC. Its translation is CASSSGLAGGQETQYF.

V usage is TRBV30 and J usage is TRBJ2-3; 7 nucleotides align to TRBD2. V gave up 3 bases and J gave up 3 bases; unmatched junction bases: 3. The CDR3 covers 13 residues. Germline assignment: CDR1 GTSNPN and CDR2 SVGIG (reference sequence). The DNA of the CDR3 is TGTGCCTGGAGCACCGGGGGGACAGATACGCAGTATTTT. Translated, it gives CAWSTGGTDTQYF.

V usage is TRBV2 and J usage is TRBJ1-5; D is ambiguous. The V end was cut by 10 bases, the J end by 2 bases, with 12 bases between. This CDR3 has 13 residues. Per germline, CDR1 SNHLY and CDR2 FYNNEI. DNA of the CDR3: TGTGCCATCCGGGGAGATGGCAATCAGCCCCAGCATTTT. It is translated as CAIRGDGNQPQHF.

V usage is TRBV19 and J usage is TRBJ2-1, with 7 bases identical to TRBD2. The ends lost 4 bases at V and 7 bases at J; junction bases unmatched: 7. The CDR3 length is 14 residues. Germline V gene data show CDR1 as LNHDA and CDR2 as SQIVND (reference sequence). The CDR3 nucleotides are TGTGCCAGTAGTAGGGGGAGGGCTTTTAATGAGCAGTTCTTC. It specifies CASSRGRAFNEQFF.

The rearrangement joins TRBV7-2 to TRBJ1-2, with TRBD1 matching over 7 bases. The junction had 6 bases not matched to a gene; V was cut back by 3 bases and J by 5 bases. Germline values: CDR1 SGHTA, CDR2 FQGNSA. This CDR3 has 14 amino acids. DNA of the CDR3: TGTGCCAGCAGCTTCGGGACAGCTCCTTATGGCTACACCTTC. It specifies CASSFGTAPYGYTF.

This clone was counted once. The chain combines TRBV11-3 with TRBJ2-1, with 7 bases fitting TRBD2. With 5 bases clipped from V and 4 bases from J, the junction kept 11 bases outside the gene matches. This CDR3 comprises 16 residues. The germline CDR1 and CDR2 sequences are SGHNT and YENEEA. CDR3 loop: CASSGGAGTTYNEQFF. CDR3 nucleotides: TGTGCCAGCAGCGGCGGAGCGGGGACCACTTACAATGAGCAGTTCTTC.

This sequence joins TRBV15 and TRBJ1-5; no reliable D call. The germline V and J ends were trimmed by 5 bases and 1 base, with 12 bases remaining between them. Germline CDR1 and CDR2: LNHNV and YYDKDF (reference sequence). The CDR3 is 15 amino acids. CDR3 DNA: TGTGCCACCAGCTCTCGGGGAGGGAGCAATCAGCCCCAGCATTTT. Translation: CATSSRGGSNQPQHF.

The V gene is TRBV4-2, the J gene TRBJ1-2, with a possible D match to TRBD1 (6 bases). This CDR3 is built from 15 residues. The germline V gene encodes CDR1 LGHNA and CDR2 YNFKEQ. Trimming left V 4 bases short and J 3 bases short, with 15 bases between. CDR3 sequence (DNA): TGTGCCAGCAGCCTAAAGGGGGGGGCGGACTATGGCTACACCTTC. Protein sequence: CASSLKGGADYGYTF.

The chain combines TRBV6-6 with TRBJ1-2; possible D gene TRBD1, 6 bases. Germline values: CDR1 MNHNY, CDR2 SVGAGI (reference sequence). There are 12 residues in the CDR3. Trimming took 5 bases from V and 6 from J, leaving 10 bases between them. CDR3 region: CASSTGQNGYTF. CDR3 nucleotides: TGTGCCAGCAGTACGGGACAAAATGGCTACACCTTC.

The chain has TRBV7-2 and TRBJ1-2, with D perhaps TRBD1 (6 bases). This CDR3 has 16 amino acids. Germline V gene sequence: CDR1 SGHTA, CDR2 FQGNSA. The V and J ends lost 5 bases and 5 bases respectively, with 21 bases between them. The CDR3 bases are TGTGCCAGCAGCACAGGAGGGGGGGTACGGGTGTATGGCTACACCTTC. Translation: CASSTGGGVRVYGYTF.

The chain uses TRBV7-8 and TRBJ1-5, with unresolved D. Germline V gene sequence: CDR1 SGHVS, CDR2 FQNEAQ. The length of the CDR3 is 15 residues. V lost 0 bases, J lost 3 bases, and 9 bases lay in between. This CDR3 reads CASSLARQLNQPQHF. CDR3 DNA: TGTGCCAGCAGCTTAGCGCGGCAGCTCAATCAGCCCCAGCATTTT.

The V gene is TRBV7-8, the J gene TRBJ1-5; 7 bases map to TRBD1. CDR3 length equals 16 residues. Unmatched junction bases numbered 11, after V lost 6 bases and J lost 3 bases. CDR1 is SGHVS, CDR2 FQNEAQ, per germline. The CDR3 DNA is TGTGCCAGCAGTCCACCCCAGGGACAGACCAATCAGCCCCAGCATTTT. Residues: CASSPPQGQTNQPQHF.

The rearrangement joins TRBV7-2 to TRBJ2-7; TRBD2 aligns across 8 bases. The CDR3 extends over 15 amino acids. In germline, CDR1 is SGHTA, CDR2 FQGNSA. Unmatched junction bases numbered 7, after V lost 3 bases and J lost 3 bases. The DNA for the CDR3 is TGTGCCAGCAGCTTGGGGGGACTAGGGGGCTACGAGCAGTACTTC. This translates into CASSLGGLGGYEQYF.

The chain combines TRBV7-6 with TRBJ2-1, with TRBD2 matching over 7 bases. Germline trimming cut 1 base from V and 1 base from J; bases unmatched to any gene: 4. Germline V gene data show CDR1 as SGHVS and CDR2 as FNYEAQ. The CDR3 runs 16 residues. CDR3 nucleotide sequence: TGTGCCAGCAGCTTAGACGGCGGGGGTTCCTACAATGAGCAGTTCTTC. It is translated as CASSLDGGGSYNEQFF.

This chain joins TRBV28 and TRBJ1-1; the match to TRBD1 covers 9 bases. The CDR3 covers 14 residues. The germline gives CDR1 MDHEN, CDR2 SYDVKM. Trimming at V came to 3 bases and at J to 3 bases, leaving 2 bases not matched to a gene. The DNA of the CDR3 is TGTGCCAGCAGTTTGGGACAGGGATACACTGAAGCTTTCTTT. This gives the protein CASSLGQGYTEAFF.

This clone occurred once. The genes are TRBV5-5 and TRBJ1-5; 7 nucleotides match TRBD1. This CDR3 region has 13 residues. CDR1 is SGHKS and CDR2 is YYEKEE in the germline V gene (reference sequence). Germline trimming cut 1 base from V and 10 bases from J; bases unmatched to any gene: 5. This chain's CDR3 is CASSLTGEGPQHF. CDR3 sequence (DNA): TGTGCCAGCAGCTTGACAGGGGAAGGACCCCAGCATTTT.

The V call is TRBV28, the J call TRBJ2-1; D may be TRBD2 (5 bases). Per germline, CDR1 MDHEN and CDR2 SYDVKM. This CDR3 region has 13 residues. The V end was cut by 5 bases, the J end by 6 bases, with 11 bases between. The CDR3 DNA is TGTGCCAGCAGTCTGGACTGGGCCAATGAGCAGTTCTTC. The encoded protein is CASSLDWANEQFF.

This chain links TRBV7-2 with TRBJ2-7; 8 positions agree with TRBD2. CDR3 length: 16 residues. CDR1 SGHTA and CDR2 FQGNSA come from the germline V gene. V lost 5 bases to trimming and J lost 2 bases; unmatched junction nucleotides: 11. CDR3 bases: TGTGCCAGCAGCAACCCAGGCGGGGGGCGACCCTACGAGCAGTACTTC. Protein: CASSNPGGGRPYEQYF.

V usage is TRBV12-2 and J usage is TRBJ2-3; TRBD1, as called in the table, went unchecked against the DNA. TRBV12-2 is a pseudogene. The CDR3 spans 16 residues. The CDR3 nucleotides read TGTGCAAGTCGCTTACGGACAGGAGTTAGCACAGATACGCAGTATTTT. Protein: CASRLRTGVSTDTQYF.